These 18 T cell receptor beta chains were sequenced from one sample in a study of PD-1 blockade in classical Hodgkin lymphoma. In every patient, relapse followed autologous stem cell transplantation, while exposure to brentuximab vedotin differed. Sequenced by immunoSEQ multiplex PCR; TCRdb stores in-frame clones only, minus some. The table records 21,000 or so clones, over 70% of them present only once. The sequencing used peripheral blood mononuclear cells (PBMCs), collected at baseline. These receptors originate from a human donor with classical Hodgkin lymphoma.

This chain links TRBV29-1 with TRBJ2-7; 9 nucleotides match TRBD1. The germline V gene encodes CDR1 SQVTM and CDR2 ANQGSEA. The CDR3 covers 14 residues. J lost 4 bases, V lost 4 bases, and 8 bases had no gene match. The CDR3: CSVVMGQGGYEQYF. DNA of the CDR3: TGCAGCGTTGTTATGGGACAGGGAGGGTACGAGCAGTACTTC.

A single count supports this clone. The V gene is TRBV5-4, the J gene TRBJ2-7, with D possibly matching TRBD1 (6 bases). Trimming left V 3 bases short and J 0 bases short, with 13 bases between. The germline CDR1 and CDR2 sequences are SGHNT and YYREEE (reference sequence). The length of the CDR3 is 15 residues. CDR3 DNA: TGTGCCAGCAGCTGGGAACAGGGTAGCTCCTACGAGCAGTACTTC. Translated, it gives CASSWEQGSSYEQYF.

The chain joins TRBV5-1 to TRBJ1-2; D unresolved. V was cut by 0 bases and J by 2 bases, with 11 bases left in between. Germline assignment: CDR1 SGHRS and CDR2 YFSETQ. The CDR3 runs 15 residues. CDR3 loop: CASSLGLWHNYGYTF. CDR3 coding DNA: TGCGCCAGCAGCTTGGGTTTATGGCACAACTATGGCTACACCTTC. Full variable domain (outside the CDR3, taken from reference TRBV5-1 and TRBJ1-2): KAGVTQTPRYLIKTRGQQVTLSCSPISGHRSVSWYQQTPGQGLQFLFEYFSETQRNKGNFPGRFSGRQFSNSRSEMNVSTLELGDSALYLCASSLGLWHNYGYTFGSGTRLTVV.

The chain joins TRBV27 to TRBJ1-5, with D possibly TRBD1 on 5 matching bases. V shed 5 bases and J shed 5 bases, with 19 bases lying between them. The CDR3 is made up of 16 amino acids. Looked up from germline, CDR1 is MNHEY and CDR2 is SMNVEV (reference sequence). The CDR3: CASSPLRGVGDQPQHF. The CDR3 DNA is TGTGCCAGCAGTCCCCTTCGGGGGGTAGGGGATCAGCCCCAGCATTTT.

CDR3 bases: TGTGCCAGCAGTGTCCAGGGGATCTACGAGCAGTACTTC. Translated, it gives CASSVQGIYEQYF. V and J are TRBV2 and TRBJ2-7; tentatively, D is TRBD1 (6 bases). Germline V gene lookup returns CDR1 SNHLY and CDR2 FYNNEI. V lost 4 bases to trimming and J lost 3 bases, with 10 bases between them. The CDR3 consists of 13 residues.

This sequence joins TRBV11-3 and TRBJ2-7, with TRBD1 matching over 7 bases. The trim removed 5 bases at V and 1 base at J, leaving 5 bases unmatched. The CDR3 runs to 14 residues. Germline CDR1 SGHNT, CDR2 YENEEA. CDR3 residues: CASSLTGMSYEQYF. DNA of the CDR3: TGTGCCAGCAGCCTGACAGGGATGTCCTACGAGCAGTACTTC.

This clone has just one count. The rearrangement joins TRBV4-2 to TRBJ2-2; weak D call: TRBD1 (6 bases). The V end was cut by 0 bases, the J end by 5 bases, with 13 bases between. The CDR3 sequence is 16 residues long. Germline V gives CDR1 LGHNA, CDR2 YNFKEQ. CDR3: CASSQDAGARTGELFF. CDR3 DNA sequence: TGTGCCAGCAGCCAAGACGCAGGGGCGCGAACCGGGGAGCTGTTTTTT.

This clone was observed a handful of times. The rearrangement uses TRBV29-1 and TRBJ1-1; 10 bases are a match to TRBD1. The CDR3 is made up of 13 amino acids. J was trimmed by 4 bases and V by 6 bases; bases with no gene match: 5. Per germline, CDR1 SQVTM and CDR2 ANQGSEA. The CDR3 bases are TGCAGCGTGGCCGGACAGGGGGGCACTGAAGCTTTCTTT. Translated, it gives CSVAGQGGTEAFF.

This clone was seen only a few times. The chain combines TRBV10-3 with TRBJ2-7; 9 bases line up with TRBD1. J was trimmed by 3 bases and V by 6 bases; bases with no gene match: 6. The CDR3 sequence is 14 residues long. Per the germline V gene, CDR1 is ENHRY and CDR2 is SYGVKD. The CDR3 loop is CAIRGQGGYYEQYF. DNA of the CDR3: TGTGCCATCAGGGGACAGGGTGGATACTACGAGCAGTACTTC.

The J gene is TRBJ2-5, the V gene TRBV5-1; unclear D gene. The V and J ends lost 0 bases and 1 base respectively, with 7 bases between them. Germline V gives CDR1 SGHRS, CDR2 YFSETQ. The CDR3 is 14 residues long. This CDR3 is CASSLGRVQETQYF. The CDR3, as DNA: TGCGCCAGCAGCTTGGGACGGGTCCAAGAGACCCAGTACTTC.

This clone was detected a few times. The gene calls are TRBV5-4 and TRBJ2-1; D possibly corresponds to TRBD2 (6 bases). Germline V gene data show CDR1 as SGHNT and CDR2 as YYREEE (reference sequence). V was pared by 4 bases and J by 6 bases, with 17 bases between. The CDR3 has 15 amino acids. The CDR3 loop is CASSKVSAGSNEQFF. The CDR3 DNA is TGTGCCAGCAGCAAGGTCTCGGCGGGATCCAATGAGCAGTTCTTC.

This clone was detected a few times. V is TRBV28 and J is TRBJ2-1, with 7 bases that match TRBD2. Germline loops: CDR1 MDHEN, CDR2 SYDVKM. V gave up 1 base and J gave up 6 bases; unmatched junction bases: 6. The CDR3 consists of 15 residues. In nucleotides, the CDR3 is TGTGCCAGCAGTTTATTCGGGGGAGGGGTCAATGAGCAGTTCTTC. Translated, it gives CASSLFGGGVNEQFF.

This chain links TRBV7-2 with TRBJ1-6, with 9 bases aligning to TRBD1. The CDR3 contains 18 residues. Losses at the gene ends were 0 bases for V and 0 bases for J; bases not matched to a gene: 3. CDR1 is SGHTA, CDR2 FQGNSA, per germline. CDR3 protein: CASSLADRGLSYNSPLHF. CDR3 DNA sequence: TGTGCCAGCAGCTTAGCGGACAGGGGTCTCTCCTATAATTCACCCCTCCACTTT.

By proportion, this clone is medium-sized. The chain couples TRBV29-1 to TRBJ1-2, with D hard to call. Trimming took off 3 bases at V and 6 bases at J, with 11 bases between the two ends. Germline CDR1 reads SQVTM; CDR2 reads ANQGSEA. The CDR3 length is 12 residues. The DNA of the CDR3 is TGCAGCGTTGATCCCGGGTTCGATGGCTACACCTTC. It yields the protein CSVDPGFDGYTF.

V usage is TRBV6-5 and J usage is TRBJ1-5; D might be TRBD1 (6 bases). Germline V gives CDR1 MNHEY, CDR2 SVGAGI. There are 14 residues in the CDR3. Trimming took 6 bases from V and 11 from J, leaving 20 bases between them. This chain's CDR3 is CASSPGGPKETQHF. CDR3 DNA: TGTGCCAGCAGCCCCGGGGGCCCGAAGGAGACCCAGCATTTT.

The CDR3 nucleotides are TGTGCCAGCAGCAAGGGACAGAGAGAGACCCAGTACTTC. Its protein product is CASSKGQRETQYF. The rearrangement links TRBV7-6 to TRBJ2-5, with 7 bases identical to TRBD1. The CDR3 extends over 13 amino acids. With V trimmed by 5 bases and J by 4 bases, 4 bases remained unmatched. The germline V gene encodes CDR1 SGHVS and CDR2 FNYEAQ. The entire variable domain, with the rest obtained from reference TRBV7-6 and TRBJ2-5, is as follows: GAGVSQSPRYKVTKRGQDVALRCDPISGHVSLYWYRQALGQGPEFLTYFNYEAQQDKSGLPNDRFSAERPEGSISTLTIQRTEQRDSAMYRCASSKGQRETQYFGPGTRLLVL.

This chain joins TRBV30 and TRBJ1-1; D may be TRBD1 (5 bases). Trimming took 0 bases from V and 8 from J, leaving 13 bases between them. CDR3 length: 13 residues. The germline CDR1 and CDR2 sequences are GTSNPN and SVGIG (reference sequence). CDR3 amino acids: CAWSVSRASEAFF. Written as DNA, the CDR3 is TGTGCCTGGAGTGTAAGCAGGGCCTCGGAAGCTTTCTTT.

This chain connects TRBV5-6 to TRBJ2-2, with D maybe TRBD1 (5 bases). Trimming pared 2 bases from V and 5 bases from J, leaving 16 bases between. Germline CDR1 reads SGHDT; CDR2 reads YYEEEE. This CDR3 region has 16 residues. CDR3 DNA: TGTGCCAGCAGCTTCCGGTATCAGGGAAGTACCGGGGAGCTGTTTTTT. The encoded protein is CASSFRYQGSTGELFF.